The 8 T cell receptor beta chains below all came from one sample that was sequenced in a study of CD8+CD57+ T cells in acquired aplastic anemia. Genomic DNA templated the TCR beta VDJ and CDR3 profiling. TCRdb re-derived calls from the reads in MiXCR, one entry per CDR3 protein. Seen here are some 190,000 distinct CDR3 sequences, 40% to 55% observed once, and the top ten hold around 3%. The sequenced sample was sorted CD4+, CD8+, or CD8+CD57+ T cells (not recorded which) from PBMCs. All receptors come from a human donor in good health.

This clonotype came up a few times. The CDR3 region is CASSLVPTPGPEAFF. The CDR3 DNA reads TGTGCCAGCAGCTTAGTCCCCACCCCGGGACCTGAAGCTTTCTTT. The genes are TRBV11-2 and TRBJ1-1, with D perhaps TRBD1 (5 bases). The CDR3 sequence is 15 residues long. CDR1 is SGHAT, CDR2 FQNNGV, per germline. V dropped 1 base and J dropped 6 bases, with 15 bases sitting between them.

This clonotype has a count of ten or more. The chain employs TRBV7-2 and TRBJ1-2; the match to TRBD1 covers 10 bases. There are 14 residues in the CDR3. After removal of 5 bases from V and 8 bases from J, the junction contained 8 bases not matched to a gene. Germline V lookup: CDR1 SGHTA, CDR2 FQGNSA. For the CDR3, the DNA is TGTGCCAGCAGCGTAGGGACAGGGGAATCGGGCTACACCTTC. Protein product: CASSVGTGESGYTF.

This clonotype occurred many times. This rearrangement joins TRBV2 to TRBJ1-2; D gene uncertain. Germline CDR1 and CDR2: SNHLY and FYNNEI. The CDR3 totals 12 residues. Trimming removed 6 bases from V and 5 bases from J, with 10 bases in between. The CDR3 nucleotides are TGTGCCAGCAGCGAGACGGGTTATGGCTACACCTTC. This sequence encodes CASSETGYGYTF.

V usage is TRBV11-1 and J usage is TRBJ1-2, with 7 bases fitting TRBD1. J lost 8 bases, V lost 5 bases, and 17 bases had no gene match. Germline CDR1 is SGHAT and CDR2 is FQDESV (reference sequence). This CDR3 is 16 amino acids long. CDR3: CASSRLKRTGVDGYTF. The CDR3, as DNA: TGTGCCAGCAGCCGACTTAAGAGGACAGGAGTTGACGGCTACACCTTC.

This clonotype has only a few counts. The CDR3 spells CASSPVSVGRTYNSPLHF. As DNA, the CDR3 is TGTGCCAGCTCACCAGTTTCGGTCGGCCGAACCTATAATTCACCCCTCCACTTT. The V gene is TRBV18, the J gene TRBJ1-6; no clear D gene. V was trimmed by 2 bases and J by 2 bases, leaving 16 bases between them. The CDR3 runs to 18 residues. Germline values: CDR1 KGHSH, CDR2 LQKENI.

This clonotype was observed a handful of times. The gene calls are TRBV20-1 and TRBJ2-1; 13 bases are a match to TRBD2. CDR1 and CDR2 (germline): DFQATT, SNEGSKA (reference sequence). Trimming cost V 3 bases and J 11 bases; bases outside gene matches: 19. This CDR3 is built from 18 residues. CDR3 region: CSARSRGVGLAGVIQQFF. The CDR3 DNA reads TGCAGTGCTAGGTCCCGGGGGGTTGGACTAGCGGGAGTGATCCAGCAGTTCTTC.

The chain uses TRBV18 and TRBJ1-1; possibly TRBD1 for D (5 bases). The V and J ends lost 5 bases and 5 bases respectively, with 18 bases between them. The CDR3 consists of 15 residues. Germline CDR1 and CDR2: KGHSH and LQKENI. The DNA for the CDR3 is TGTGCCAGCTCAACCATAACGGGGGGAAGAACTGAAGCTTTCTTT. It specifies CASSTITGGRTEAFF.

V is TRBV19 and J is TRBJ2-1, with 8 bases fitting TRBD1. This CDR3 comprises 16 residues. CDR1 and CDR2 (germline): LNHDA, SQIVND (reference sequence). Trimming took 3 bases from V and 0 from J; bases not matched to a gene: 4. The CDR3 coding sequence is TGTGCCAGTAGTATCCCCAGGGGGCTCTCCTACAATGAGCAGTTCTTC. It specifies CASSIPRGLSYNEQFF.